This T cell receptor beta chain was profiled in a study of molecular identifiers for immune sequencing clone quantification. In TCRdb, the PCR reads were re-called with MiXCR into one record per CDR3 protein. The repertoire holds 460,000 or so distinct CDR3 sequences, with over 20% as singletons. Study findings and constraints: Over 99% of CMV-specific effector molecules, but under 1% of naive ones, were in clones above 20 copies.

Comments on this clonotype: Its antigen remains unidentified. The junction does not match germline at one end; this may be a read error.

The CD8+CD4-CCR7+CD45RA+ phenotype defined the sorted naive CD8 T cells. This CDR3 is built from 16 residues. Germline V gives CDR1 MGHRA, CDR2 YSYEKL. The specimen was naive CD8+ T cells from blood, with Jurkat cell RNA spiked in. Specified subset: FACS-sorted CD8+CD4-CCR7+CD45RA+ naive T cells. The clonotype comes from a human donor in good health. Some libraries in this study had Jurkat cell RNA spiked in. The V and J genes are TRBV4-1 and TRBJ2-7; TRBD1 matches 7 bases. DNA for the CDR3: TGCGCCAGCAGCCAGGATCGATCTACAGGGGCGAGGGAGCAGCACTTC. This encodes CASSQDRSTGAREQHF.